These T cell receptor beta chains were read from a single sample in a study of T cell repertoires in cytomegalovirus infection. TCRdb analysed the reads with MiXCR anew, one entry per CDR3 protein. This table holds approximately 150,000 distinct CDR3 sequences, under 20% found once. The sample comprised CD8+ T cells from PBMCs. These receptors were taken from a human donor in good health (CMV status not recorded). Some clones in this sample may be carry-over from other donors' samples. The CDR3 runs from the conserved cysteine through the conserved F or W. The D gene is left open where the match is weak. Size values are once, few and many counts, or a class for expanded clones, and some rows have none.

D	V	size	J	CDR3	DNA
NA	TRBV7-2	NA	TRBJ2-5	CASSLVGSGKETQYF	TGTGCCAGCAGCTTAGTCGGGAGTGGGAAAGAGACCCAGTACTTC
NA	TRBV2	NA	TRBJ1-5	CASSEGRTNQPQHF	TGTGCCAGCAGTGAAGGCAGGACTAATCAGCCCCAGCATTTT
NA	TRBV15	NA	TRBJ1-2	CATSRGRSRGDGYAF	TGTGCCACCAGCAGAGGACGGTCCCGGGGGGACGGCTACGCCTTC
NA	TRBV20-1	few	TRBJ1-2	CSARISGYGYTF	TGCAGTGCTAGGATTTCGGGCTATGGCTACACCTTC
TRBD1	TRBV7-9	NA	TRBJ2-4	CASSFSDRGQNIQYF	TGTGCCAGCAGCTTCTCAGACAGGGGACAAAACATTCAGTACTTC
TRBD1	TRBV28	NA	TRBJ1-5	CASSLGLRQGHSNQPQHF	TGTGCCAGCAGTTTAGGGCTTAGACAGGGCCATAGCAATCAGCCCCAGCATTTT
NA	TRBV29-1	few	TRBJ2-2	CSGRGGTGELFF	TGCAGCGGAAGAGGGGGGACCGGGGAGCTGTTTTTT
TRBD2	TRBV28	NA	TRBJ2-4	CASSSRRLAVAKNIQYF	TGTGCCAGCAGCTCCCGGCGCCTAGCGGTAGCCAAAAACATTCAGTACTTC
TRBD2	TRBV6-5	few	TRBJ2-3	CASYSGSKADTQYF	TGTGCCAGTTATAGCGGGAGTAAGGCAGATACGCAGTATTTT
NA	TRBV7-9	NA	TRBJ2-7	CASRSGSLPREQYF	TGTGCCAGCAGGTCGGGCTCACTACCCAGAGAGCAGTACTTC
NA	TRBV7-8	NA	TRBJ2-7	CASSFADRHAFSYEQYF	TGTGCCAGCAGCTTTGCAGACAGACATGCCTTCTCCTACGAGCAGTACTTC
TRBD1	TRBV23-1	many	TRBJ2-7	CASSQRTGGVYEQYF	TGCGCCAGCAGTCAAAGGACAGGGGGTGTCTACGAGCAGTACTTC
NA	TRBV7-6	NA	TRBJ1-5	CASSLGEYSNQPQHF	TGTGCCAGCAGCTTAGGGGAATATAGCAATCAGCCCCAGCATTTT
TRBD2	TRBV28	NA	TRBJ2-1	CASSPLADNEQFF	TGTGCCAGCAGTCCACTAGCGGACAATGAGCAGTTCTTC
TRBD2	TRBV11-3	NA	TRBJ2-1	CASRDPSGPEDEQFF	TGTGCCAGCAGGGACCCTAGCGGGCCTGAGGATGAGCAGTTCTTC
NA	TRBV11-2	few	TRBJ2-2	CASSLPARQDQNTGELFF	TGTGCCAGCAGCTTACCAGCGAGACAGGATCAGAACACCGGGGAGCTGTTTTTT
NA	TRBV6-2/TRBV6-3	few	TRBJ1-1	CASSFSGLNTEAFF	TGTGCCAGCAGTTTTTCGGGGCTGAACACTGAAGCTTTCTTT
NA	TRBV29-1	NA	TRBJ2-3	CSVERGGQGADTQYF	TGCAGCGTCGAAAGAGGAGGCCAAGGCGCAGATACGCAGTATTTT
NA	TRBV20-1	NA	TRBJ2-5	CSARDYSGVGWETQYF	TGCAGTGCTAGAGATTATAGCGGTGTGGGCTGGGAGACCCAGTACTTC
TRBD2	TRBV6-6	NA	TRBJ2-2	CASSYGGETGELFF	TGTGCCAGCAGTTACGGGGGGGAGACCGGGGAGCTGTTTTTT
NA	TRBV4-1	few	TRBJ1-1	CASSQDRSGKMAFF	TGCGCCAGCAGCCAAGATCGTTCTGGGAAGATGGCTTTCTTT
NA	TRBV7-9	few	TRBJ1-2	CASSPPTGPTNYGYTF	TGTGCCAGCAGCCCACCAACAGGGCCGACTAACTATGGCTACACCTTC
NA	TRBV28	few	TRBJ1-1	CASRLKGRGTEAFF	TGTGCCAGCCGTCTTAAGGGGCGTGGAACTGAAGCTTTCTTT
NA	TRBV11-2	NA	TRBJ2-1	CASSQGGGNEQFF	TGTGCCAGCAGCCAGGGTGGGGGCAATGAGCAGTTCTTC
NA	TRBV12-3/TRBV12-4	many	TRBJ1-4	CASSGDAAEKLFF	TGTGCCAGCAGTGGGGACGCGGCGGAAAAACTGTTTTTT
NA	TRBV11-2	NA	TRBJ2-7	CASSFGPDRAF	TGTGCCAGCAGTTTTGGTCCGGACAGAGCCTTC
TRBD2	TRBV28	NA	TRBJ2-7	CASPPRIGPGGEWEQYF	TGTGCCAGCCCCCCCCGAATCGGCCCGGGAGGGGAGTGGGAGCAGTACTTC
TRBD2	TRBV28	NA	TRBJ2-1	CASSFVSGRIDEQFF	TGTGCCAGCAGTTTTGTCAGCGGGAGGATTGATGAGCAGTTCTTC
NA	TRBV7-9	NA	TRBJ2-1	CASSLAGTDEQFF	TGTGCCAGCAGCCTTGCGGGCACCGATGAGCAGTTCTTC
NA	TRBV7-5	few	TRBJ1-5	CISVPEALSGPNQPQHF	NA
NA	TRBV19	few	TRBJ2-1	CASGQGHNEQFF	TGTGCCAGTGGCCAGGGGCATAATGAGCAGTTCTTC
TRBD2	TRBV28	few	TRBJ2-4	CASSDAGGDIQYF	TGTGCCAGCAGCGATGCGGGGGGAGACATTCAGTACTTC
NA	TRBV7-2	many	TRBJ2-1	CASSASGLAYNEQFF	TGTGCCAGCAGCGCCAGCGGGTTAGCCTACAATGAGCAGTTCTTC
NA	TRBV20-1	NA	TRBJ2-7	CSARWRDRSYEQYF	TGCAGTGCCCGGTGGAGGGACCGCTCCTACGAGCAGTACTTC
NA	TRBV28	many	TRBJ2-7	CASSPGNYEQYF	TGTGCCAGCAGCCCGGGGAACTACGAGCAGTACTTC
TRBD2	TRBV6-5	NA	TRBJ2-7	CASSYGTSGVYEQYF	TGTGCCAGCAGTTATGGGACTAGCGGGGTTTACGAGCAGTACTTC
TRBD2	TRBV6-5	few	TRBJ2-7	CASSPFGTSGPYEQYF	TGTGCCAGCAGCCCCTTCGGGACTAGCGGACCCTACGAGCAGTACTTC
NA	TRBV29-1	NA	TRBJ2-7	CSVVTENYEQYF	TGCAGCGTTGTAACAGAGAACTACGAGCAGTACTTC
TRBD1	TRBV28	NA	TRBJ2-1	CASSSRTGLRNEQFF	TGTGCCAGCAGTTCCCGGACAGGGCTCCGCAATGAGCAGTTCTTC
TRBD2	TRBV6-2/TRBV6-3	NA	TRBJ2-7	CASTLSGRGYEQYF	TGTGCCAGCACGCTGAGCGGGAGGGGATACGAGCAGTACTTC
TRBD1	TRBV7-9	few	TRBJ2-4	CASSPRTGGAKNIQYF	TGTGCCAGCAGCCCCCGGACAGGGGGGGCCAAAAACATTCAGTACTTC
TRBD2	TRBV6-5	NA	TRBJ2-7	CASSLRGGTYEQYF	TGTGCCAGCAGTCTCCGCGGGGGGACCTACGAGCAGTACTTC
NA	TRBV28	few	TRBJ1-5	CASRPSGGNQPQHF	TGTGCCAGCAGACCGAGCGGGGGTAATCAGCCCCAGCATTTT
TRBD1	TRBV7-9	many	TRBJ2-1	CASSLTGGYEQFF	TGTGCCAGCAGCTTAACAGGGGGCTATGAGCAGTTCTTC
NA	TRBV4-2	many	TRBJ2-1	CASSQEGTYEQFF	TGTGCCAGCAGCCAAGAGGGCACATATGAGCAGTTCTTC
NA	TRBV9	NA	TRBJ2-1	CASSVSAGPTPHNEQFF	TGTGCCAGCAGCGTGTCCGCGGGACCGACCCCACACAATGAGCAGTTCTTC
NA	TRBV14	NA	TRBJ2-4	CASSQDARTGRGGNIQYF	TGTGCCAGCAGCCAAGACGCCCGGACAGGAAGGGGGGGAAACATTCAGTACTTC
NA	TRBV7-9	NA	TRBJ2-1	CASSLARSGEQFF	TGTGCCAGCAGCTTAGCCCGGTCTGGTGAGCAGTTCTTC
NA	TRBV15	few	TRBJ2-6	CATSRGQGGPSGANVLTF	TGTGCCACCAGCAGAGGACAGGGAGGTCCCTCTGGGGCCAACGTCCTGACTTTC
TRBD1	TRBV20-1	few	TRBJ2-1	CSARDRGQFFYNEQFF	TGCAGTGCTAGAGATCGGGGACAGTTTTTCTACAATGAGCAGTTCTTC
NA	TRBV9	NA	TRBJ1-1	CASGSLKVEAFF	TGTGCCAGCGGTTCCCTAAAAGTTGAAGCTTTCTTT
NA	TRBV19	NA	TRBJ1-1	CATVQGPAFF	TGTGCCACCGTTCAGGGCCCAGCTTTCTTT
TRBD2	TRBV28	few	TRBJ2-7	CASSSGTSVGPYEQYF	TGTGCCAGCAGTTCCGGGACTAGCGTAGGTCCCTACGAGCAGTACTTC
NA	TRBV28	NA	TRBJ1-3	CASSSDFYGNTIYF	TGTGCCAGCAGTTCGGACTTTTATGGAAACACCATATATTTT
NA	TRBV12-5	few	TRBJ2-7	CASGLVGGYEQYF	TGTGCTAGTGGTTTGGTAGGGGGGTACGAGCAGTACTTC
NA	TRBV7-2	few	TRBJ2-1	CASSQGRNEQFF	TGTGCCAGCAGCCAAGGACGGAATGAGCAGTTCTTC
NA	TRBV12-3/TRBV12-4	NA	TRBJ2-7	CASSSRGSPALGPRGFSYEQYF	TGTGCCAGCAGTTCCAGGGGATCACCGGCCCTAGGACCTCGGGGGTTCTCCTACGAGCAGTACTTC
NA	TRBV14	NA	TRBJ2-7	CASSSGLPPSF	TGTGCCAGCAGCTCAGGACTACCGCCGAGCTTC
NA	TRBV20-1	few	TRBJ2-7	CSARDQFEQYF	TGCAGTGCTAGAGATCAATTTGAGCAGTACTTC
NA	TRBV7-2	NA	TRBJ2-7	CASSLADLYEQYF	TGTGCCAGCAGCTTAGCCGACCTCTACGAGCAGTACTTC